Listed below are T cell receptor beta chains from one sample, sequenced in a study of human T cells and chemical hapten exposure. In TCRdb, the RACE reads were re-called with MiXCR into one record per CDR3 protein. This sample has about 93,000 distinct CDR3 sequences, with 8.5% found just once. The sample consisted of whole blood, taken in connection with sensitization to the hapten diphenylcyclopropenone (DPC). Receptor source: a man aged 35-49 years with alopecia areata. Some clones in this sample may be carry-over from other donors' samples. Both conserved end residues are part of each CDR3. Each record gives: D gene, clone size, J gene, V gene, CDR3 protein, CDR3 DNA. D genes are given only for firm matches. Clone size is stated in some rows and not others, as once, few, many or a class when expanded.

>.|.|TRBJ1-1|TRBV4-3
CASSPRSLGAEAFF
TGCGCCAGCAGCCCCCGGTCTCTTGGGGCTGAAGCTTTCTTT
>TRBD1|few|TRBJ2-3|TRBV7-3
CASSLTRGSTDTQYF
TGTGCCAGCAGCTTAACCAGGGGGAGCACAGATACGCAGTATTTT
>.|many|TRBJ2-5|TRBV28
CASSLPARTPQETQYF
TGTGCCAGCAGTCTGCCTGCCCGGACCCCCCAAGAGACCCAGTACTTC
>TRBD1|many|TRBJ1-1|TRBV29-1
CSIRGGQGRTEAFF
TGCAGCATCAGAGGAGGACAGGGCCGTACTGAAGCTTTCTTT
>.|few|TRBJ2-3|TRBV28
CASNGGPGTDTQYF
TGTGCCAGCAACGGAGGGCCGGGCACAGATACGCAGTATTTT
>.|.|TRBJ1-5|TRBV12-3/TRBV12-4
CASTTRVGQPQHF
TGTGCCAGCACCACCAGGGTCGGGCAGCCCCAGCATTTT
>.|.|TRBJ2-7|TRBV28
CASSFSTALYEQYF
TGTGCCAGCAGTTTCTCCACAGCTTTATACGAGCAGTACTTC
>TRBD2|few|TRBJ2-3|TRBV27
CASSLGAGETDTQYF
TGTGCCAGCAGTTTAGGGGCGGGAGAAACAGATACGCAGTATTTT
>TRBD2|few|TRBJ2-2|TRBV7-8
CASSRGTSGRSWANTGELFF
TGTGCCAGCAGCCGTGGGACTAGCGGGAGATCCTGGGCGAACACCGGGGAGCTGTTTTTT
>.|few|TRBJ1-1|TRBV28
CASPAIGGNTEAFF
TGTGCCAGTCCTGCCATTGGGGGAAACACTGAAGCTTTCTTT
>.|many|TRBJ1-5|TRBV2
CASSEQTIGKQPQHF
TGTGCCAGCAGTGAACAGACCATTGGTAAGCAGCCCCAGCATTTT
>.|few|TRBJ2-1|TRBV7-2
CASSRPPWNEQFF
TGTGCCAGCAGCCGTCCTCCTTGGAATGAGCAGTTCTTC
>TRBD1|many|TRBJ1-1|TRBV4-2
CASSQEGQGNTEAFF
TGTGCCAGCAGCCAAGAAGGACAGGGGAACACTGAAGCTTTCTTT
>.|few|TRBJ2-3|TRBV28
CASSSLSGVGDTDTQYF
TGTGCCAGCAGTTCCCTTAGCGGAGTCGGGGACACAGATACGCAGTATTTT
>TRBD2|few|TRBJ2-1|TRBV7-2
CASSLANPQAGGVVNEQFF
TGTGCCAGCAGCTTAGCGAACCCTCAAGCGGGAGGGGTGGTCAATGAGCAGTTCTTC
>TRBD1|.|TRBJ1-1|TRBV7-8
CASSLGGTGEAFF
TGTGCCAGCAGCTTAGGTGGGACAGGGGAAGCTTTCTTT
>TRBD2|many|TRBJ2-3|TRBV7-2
CASSVGTSGPTDTQYF
TGTGCCAGCAGCGTTGGGACTAGCGGACCCACAGATACGCAGTATTTT
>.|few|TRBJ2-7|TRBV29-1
CSVEVTSDEQYF
TGCAGCGTTGAAGTGACTAGTGACGAGCAGTACTTC
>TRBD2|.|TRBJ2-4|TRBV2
CASSARTSGPIAKNIQYF
TGTGCCAGCAGTGCCCGGACTAGCGGGCCGATAGCCAAAAACATTCAGTACTTC
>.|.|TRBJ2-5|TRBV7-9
CASSPGMGDETQYF
TGTGCCAGCAGCCCAGGGATGGGGGATGAGACCCAGTACTTC
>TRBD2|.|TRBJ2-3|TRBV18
CASSGLAGVDTQYF
TGTGCCAGCTCAGGACTAGCGGGAGTCGATACGCAGTATTTT
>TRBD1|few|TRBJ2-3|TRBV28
CASQTGGTDTQYF
TGTGCCAGCCAGACAGGGGGAACAGATACGCAGTATTTT
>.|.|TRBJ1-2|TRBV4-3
CASSQGDRTRGDYTF
TGCGCCAGCAGCCAAGGGGACCGTACGAGGGGTGACTACACCTTC
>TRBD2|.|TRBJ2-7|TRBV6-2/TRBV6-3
CASSSGLAGVSEQYF
TGTGCCAGCAGTTCTGGACTAGCGGGAGTGTCCGAGCAGTACTTC
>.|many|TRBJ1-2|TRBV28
CASSSRAPRGYGYTF
TGTGCCAGCAGTTCCCGGGCCCCACGGGGCTATGGCTACACCTTC
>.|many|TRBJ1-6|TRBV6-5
CASSLAPYNSPLHF
TGTGCCAGCAGCTTGGCTCCTTATAATTCACCCCTCCACTTT
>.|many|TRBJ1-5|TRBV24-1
CATSDSTPHSNQPQHF
TGTGCCACCAGTGACTCTACACCTCATAGCAATCAGCCCCAGCATTTT
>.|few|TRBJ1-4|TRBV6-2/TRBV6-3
CASSWTATNEKLFF
TGTGCCAGCTCCTGGACAGCAACTAATGAAAAACTGTTTTTT
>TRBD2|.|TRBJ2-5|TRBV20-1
CSASAGAQETQYF
TGCAGTGCTAGCGCGGGAGCCCAAGAGACCCAGTACTTC
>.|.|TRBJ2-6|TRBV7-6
CASSYGTPGRRSGANVLTF
TGTGCCAGCAGCTATGGGACGCCAGGGAGGCGCTCTGGGGCCAACGTCCTGACTTTC
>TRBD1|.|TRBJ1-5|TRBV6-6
CASSYTGQGTTPQHF
TGTGCCAGCAGTTACACGGGACAGGGGACTACGCCCCAGCATTTT
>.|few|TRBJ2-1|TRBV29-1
CSVEPVGLYNEQFF
TGCAGCGTTGAACCCGTGGGCTTATACAATGAGCAGTTCTTC
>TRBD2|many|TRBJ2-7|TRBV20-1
CSASLLAGLIYEQYF
TGCAGTGCTAGCCTACTAGCGGGACTAATTTACGAGCAGTACTTC